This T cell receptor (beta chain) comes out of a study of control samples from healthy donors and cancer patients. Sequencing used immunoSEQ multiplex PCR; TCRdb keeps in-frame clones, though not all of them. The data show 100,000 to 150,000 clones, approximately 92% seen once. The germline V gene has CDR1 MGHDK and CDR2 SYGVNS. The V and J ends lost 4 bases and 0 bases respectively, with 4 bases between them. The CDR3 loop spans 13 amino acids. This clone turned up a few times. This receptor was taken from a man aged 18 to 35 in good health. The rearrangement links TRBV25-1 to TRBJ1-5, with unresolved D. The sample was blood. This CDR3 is CASSGNSNQPQHF. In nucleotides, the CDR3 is TGTGCCAGCAGTGGGAATAGCAATCAGCCCCAGCATTTT.